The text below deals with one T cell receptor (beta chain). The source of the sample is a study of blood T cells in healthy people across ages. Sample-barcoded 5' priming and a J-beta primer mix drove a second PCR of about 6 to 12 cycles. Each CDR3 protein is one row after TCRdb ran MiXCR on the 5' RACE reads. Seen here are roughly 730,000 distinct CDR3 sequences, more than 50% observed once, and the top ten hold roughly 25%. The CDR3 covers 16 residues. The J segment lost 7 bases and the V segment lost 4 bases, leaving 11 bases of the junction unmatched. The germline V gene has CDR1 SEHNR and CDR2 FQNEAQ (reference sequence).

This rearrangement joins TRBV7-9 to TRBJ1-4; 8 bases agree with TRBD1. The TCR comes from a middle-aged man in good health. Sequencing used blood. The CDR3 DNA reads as TGTGCCAGCAGCTATAAGGACAGGGATGGTGGTGAAAAACTGTTTTTT. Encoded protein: CASSYKDRDGGEKLFF.